This entry lists 8 T cell receptor beta chains sequenced from one sample in a study of blood T cell repertoires in COVID-19. Here immunoSEQ multiplex PCR was the method, and the copy in TCRdb shows in-frame clones only, minus some. Here the sample spans about 110,000 clones, about 80% being singletons. Sample: peripheral blood. These receptors all stem from a man aged 70 or older with acute or convalescent COVID-19.

This clone has just one count. The chain couples TRBV2 to TRBJ1-6; D perhaps matches TRBD1 (6 bases). The CDR3 has 11 amino acids. V lost 7 bases, J lost 16 bases, and 14 bases lay in between. Germline V gene data show CDR1 as SNHLY and CDR2 as FYNNEI. For the CDR3, the DNA is TGTGCCAGCATCGACAGGCTTTGGCTCCACTTT. It codes for CASIDRLWLHF. The full variable domain, with the rest looked up from reference TRBV2 and TRBJ1-6, is EPEVTQTPSHQVTQMGQEVILRCVPISNHLYFYWYRQILGQKVEFLVSFYNNEISEKSEIFDDQFSVERPDGSNFTLKIRSTKLEDSAMYFCASIDRLWLHFGNGTRLTVT.

V is TRBV7-8 and J is TRBJ1-6; no clear D. The V gene lost 1 base and the J gene lost 10 bases, with 11 bases spanning the gap. The CDR3 runs 14 residues. Germline loops: CDR1 SGHVS, CDR2 FQNEAQ. CDR3 DNA sequence: TGTGCCAGCAGCTTAGATCAGGTTAACTCACCCCTCCACTTT. Protein sequence: CASSLDQVNSPLHF.

This chain uses TRBV6-5 with TRBJ2-5; no clear D gene. Per the germline V gene, CDR1 is MNHEY and CDR2 is SVGAGI. CDR3 length equals 13 residues. With 5 bases removed from V and 3 bases from J, the gap between germline ends came to 10 bases. The CDR3 spells CASSPNPKETQYF. The CDR3 nucleotides read TGTGCCAGCAGTCCTAACCCGAAAGAGACCCAGTACTTC.

V is TRBV9 and J is TRBJ2-7, with TRBD1 as a possible D gene (5 bases). The CDR3 sequence is 14 residues long. The germline gives CDR1 SGDLS, CDR2 YYNGEE. Deletions cut 0 bases from V and 2 bases from J, with 9 bases between. For the CDR3, the DNA is TGTGCCAGCAGCGTAGGCCCGGACACCTACGAGCAGTACTTC. Protein product: CASSVGPDTYEQYF.

The V call is TRBV9, the J call TRBJ1-3; 8 nucleotides agree with TRBD1. Germline CDR1 and CDR2: SGDLS and YYNGEE. The trim removed 0 bases at V and 2 bases at J, leaving 1 base unmatched. There are 15 residues in the CDR3. The CDR3 is CASSVGTGTGNTIYF. CDR3 in DNA: TGTGCCAGCAGCGTAGGGACAGGGACTGGAAACACCATATATTTT.

The chain links TRBV6-2 or TRBV6-3 to TRBJ2-5, with unresolved D. Germline-derived CDR1 and CDR2 are MNHEY and SVGEGT. This CDR3 contains 14 residues. V dropped 0 bases and J dropped 7 bases, with 12 bases sitting between them. DNA of the CDR3: TGTGCCAGCAGTTACTCAGGCCTAGAAGGGACCCAGTACTTC. The encoded protein is CASSYSGLEGTQYF.

The genes are TRBV7-9 and TRBJ1-2, with a possible D match to TRBD1 (5 bases). This CDR3 is built from 15 residues. Germline assignment: CDR1 SEHNR and CDR2 FQNEAQ (reference sequence). Trimming removed 3 bases from V and 4 bases from J, with 15 bases in between. The CDR3 nucleotides are TGTGCCAGCAGCTTTAGCGGCAGGGAGGGCTATGGCTACACCTTC. Amino acids: CASSFSGREGYGYTF.

This chain joins TRBV11-2 and TRBJ2-3; 7 bases align to TRBD1. The ends lost 0 bases at V and 4 bases at J; junction bases unmatched: 4. There are 15 residues in the CDR3. Germline V gene data show CDR1 as SGHAT and CDR2 as FQNNGV. This chain's CDR3 is CASSLDLQGADTQYF. As DNA, the CDR3 is TGTGCCAGCAGCTTAGATCTCCAGGGGGCAGATACGCAGTATTTT.